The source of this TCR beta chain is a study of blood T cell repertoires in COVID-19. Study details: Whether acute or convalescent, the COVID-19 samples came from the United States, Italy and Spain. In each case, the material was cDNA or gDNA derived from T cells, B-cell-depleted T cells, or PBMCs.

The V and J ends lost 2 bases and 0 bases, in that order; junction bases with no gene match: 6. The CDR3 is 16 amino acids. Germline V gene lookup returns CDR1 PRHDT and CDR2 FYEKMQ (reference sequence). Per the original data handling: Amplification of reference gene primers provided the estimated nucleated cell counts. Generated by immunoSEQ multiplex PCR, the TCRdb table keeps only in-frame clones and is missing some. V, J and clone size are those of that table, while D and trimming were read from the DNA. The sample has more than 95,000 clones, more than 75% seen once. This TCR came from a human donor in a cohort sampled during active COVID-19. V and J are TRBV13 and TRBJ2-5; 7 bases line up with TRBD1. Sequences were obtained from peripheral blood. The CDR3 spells CASSLYGQENQETQYF. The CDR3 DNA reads TGTGCCAGCAGCTTATACGGACAGGAGAACCAAGAGACCCAGTACTTC.